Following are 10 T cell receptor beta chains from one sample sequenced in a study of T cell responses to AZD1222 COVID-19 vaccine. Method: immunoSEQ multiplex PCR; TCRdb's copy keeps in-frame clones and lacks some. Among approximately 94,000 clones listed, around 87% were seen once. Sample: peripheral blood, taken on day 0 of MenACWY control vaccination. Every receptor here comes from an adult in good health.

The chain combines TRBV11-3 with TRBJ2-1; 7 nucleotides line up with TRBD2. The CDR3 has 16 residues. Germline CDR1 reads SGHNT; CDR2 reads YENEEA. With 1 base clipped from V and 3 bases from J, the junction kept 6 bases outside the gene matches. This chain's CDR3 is CASSLGRGSYYNEQFF. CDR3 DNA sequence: TGTGCCAGCAGCTTAGGACGCGGGAGCTACTACAATGAGCAGTTCTTC.

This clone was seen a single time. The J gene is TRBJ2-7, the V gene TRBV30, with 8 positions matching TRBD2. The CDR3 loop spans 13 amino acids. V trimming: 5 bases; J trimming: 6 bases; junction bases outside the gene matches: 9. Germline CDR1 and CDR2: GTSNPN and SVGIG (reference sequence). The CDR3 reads CAWPQRRGGEQYF. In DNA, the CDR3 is TGTGCCTGGCCCCAACGACGGGGGGGCGAGCAGTACTTC.

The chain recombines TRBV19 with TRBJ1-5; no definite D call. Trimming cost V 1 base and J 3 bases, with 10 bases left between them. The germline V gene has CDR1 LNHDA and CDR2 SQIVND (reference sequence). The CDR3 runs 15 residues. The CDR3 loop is CASSIAAGVNQPQHF. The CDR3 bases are TGTGCCAGTAGTATAGCGGCGGGAGTCAATCAGCCCCAGCATTTT.

Here the CDR3 reads CASSTTGSSGELFF. Here the CDR3 DNA reads TGTGCCAGCAGCACCACAGGGTCCAGCGGGGAGCTGTTTTTT. The chain couples TRBV21-1 to TRBJ2-2; TRBD1 is the table's D call, not checked against the DNA. TRBV21-1 constitutes a pseudogene. This CDR3 spans 14 amino acids.

CDR3 in DNA: TGTGCCAGCAGCGTTGCCCCGCGGGAGCTGTTTTTT. This sequence encodes CASSVAPRELFF. This chain links TRBV28 with TRBJ2-2; no definite D call. Per the germline V gene, CDR1 is MDHEN and CDR2 is SYDVKM. Trimming took off 6 bases at V and 9 bases at J, with 11 bases between the two ends. The CDR3 extends over 12 amino acids.

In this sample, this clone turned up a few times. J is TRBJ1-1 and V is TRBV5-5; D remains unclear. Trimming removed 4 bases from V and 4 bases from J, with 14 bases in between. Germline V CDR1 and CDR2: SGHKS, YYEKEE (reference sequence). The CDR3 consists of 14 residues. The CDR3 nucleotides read TGTGCCAGCAGCACGGACCCGGTGAGCACTGAAGCTTTCTTT. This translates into CASSTDPVSTEAFF.

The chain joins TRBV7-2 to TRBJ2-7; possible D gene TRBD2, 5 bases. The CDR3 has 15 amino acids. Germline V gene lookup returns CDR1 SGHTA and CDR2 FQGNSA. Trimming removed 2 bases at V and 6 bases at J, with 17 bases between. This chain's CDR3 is CASSLLTEGAGEQYF. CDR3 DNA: TGTGCCAGCAGCTTATTAACTGAGGGTGCGGGCGAGCAGTACTTC.

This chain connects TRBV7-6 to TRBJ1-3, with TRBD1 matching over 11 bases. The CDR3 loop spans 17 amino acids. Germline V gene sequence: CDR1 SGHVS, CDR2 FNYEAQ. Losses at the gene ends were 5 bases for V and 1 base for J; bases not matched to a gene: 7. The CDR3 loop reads CASSPPGQGVSGNTIYF. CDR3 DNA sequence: TGTGCCAGCAGCCCTCCGGGACAGGGGGTTTCTGGAAACACCATATATTTT.

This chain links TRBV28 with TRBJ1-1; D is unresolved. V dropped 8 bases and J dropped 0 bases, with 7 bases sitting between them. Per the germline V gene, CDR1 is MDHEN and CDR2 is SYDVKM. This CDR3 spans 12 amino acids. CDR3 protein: CASAIMNTEAFF. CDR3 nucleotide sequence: TGTGCCAGCGCGATCATGAACACTGAAGCTTTCTTT.

The CDR3: CASSRGTGVEPQHF. The CDR3 DNA is TGTGCCAGCAGCCGAGGGACAGGGGTTGAGCCCCAGCATTTT. The chain uses TRBV3-1 (or the pseudogene TRBV3-2) and TRBJ1-5, with 10 bases that match TRBD1. The germline CDR1 and CDR2 sequences are LGHDT and YNNKEL (reference sequence). The CDR3 is made up of 14 amino acids. The J segment lost 8 bases and the V segment lost 4 bases, leaving 5 bases of the junction unmatched.